Given below is one T cell receptor beta chain in context. The sample comes from a study of T cells in tumors after PD-1 blockade. The germline V gene encodes CDR1 MNHEY and CDR2 SVGAGI. V lost 6 bases, J lost 5 bases, and 17 bases lay in between. The length of the CDR3 is 14 residues. Sequenced by immunoSEQ multiplex PCR; TCRdb stores in-frame clones only, minus some. The sample contains 60,000 to 65,000 clones, around two thirds of which appear only once. This sequence was found in a human donor with basal cell carcinoma. Sample: PBMCs, taken after anti-PD-1 treatment. The V call is TRBV6-5, the J call TRBJ2-7; D may correspond to TRBD1 or TRBD2 (5 bases each). CDR3: CASRSGPLGHEQYF. The CDR3 nucleotides are TGTGCCAGCAGATCGGGACCCCTGGGACACGAGCAGTACTTC.